Sequencing of this TCR beta chain was carried out in a study of human T cells and chemical hapten exposure. For the study at large: Slight volume differences across pooled libraries mainly accounted for varying per-sample TCR yields. Study results and caveats: With DPC sensitization, TCRs exceeding 1 in 1000 frequency showed no change.

This clonotype was picked up many times. Its antigen is not identified. The time point is: healthy volunteer bleed at 6 weeks. Unseparated into fractions, whole blood served as the source from which total RNA was extracted. What the library attached to individual cDNA molecules were unique molecular identifiers. Authors' processing steps: Ranging from about 20,000 to 700,000, TCR counts per sample had a median value of 95,638. TCRdb recomputed calls from the RACE reads with MiXCR, one row per CDR3 protein. These V and J calls originate from TCRdb's pipeline instead of the authors' own analysis. The data show about 77,000 distinct CDR3 sequences, approximately 8.6% seen once. The clonotype comes from a female donor in good health. Some clones in this sample may be carry-over from other donors' samples. The sequenced sample was whole blood.

Written as DNA, the CDR3 is TGTGCCAGCAGCTTAACCAGTCGGAACACTGAAGCTTTCTTT. Amino acid sequence: CASSLTSRNTEAFF. The chain uses TRBV7-2 and TRBJ1-1; D uncertain. CDR3 length: 14 residues. Trimming shortened V by 2 bases and J by 1 base, and 8 bases separated the two germline ends. Germline CDR1 SGHTA, CDR2 FQGNSA.